The next 21 T cell receptor beta chains were all read from a single sample in a study of cytomegalovirus exposure and HLA in healthy donors. A multiplex PCR was run with 60 Vbeta primers and 13 Jbeta primers. The repertoire was sequenced with immunoSEQ multiplex PCR; TCRdb's copy has only in-frame clones and lacks some. Among around 200,000 clones, roughly four fifths were seen once, and the ten largest hold 3% to 4%. Sequencing input: PBMCs. These receptors were collected from a woman in her thirties in good health and CMV-seropositive.

V usage is TRBV2 and J usage is TRBJ1-1; no clear D gene. Between the trimmed V and J ends, which lost 1 base and 0 bases, there was a span of 3 bases. CDR1 SNHLY and CDR2 FYNNEI come from the germline V gene. The length of the CDR3 is 13 residues. In DNA form, the CDR3 reads TGTGCCAGCAGTGAAGTATTGAACACTGAAGCTTTCTTT. It specifies CASSEVLNTEAFF.

In DNA form, the CDR3 reads TGTGCCAGCAGTGAATACAGGGTGCCCCTCTTGGGGGAGCAGTACTTC. It is translated as CASSEYRVPLLGEQYF. The V call is TRBV6-1, the J call TRBJ2-7; possibly TRBD1 for D (6 bases). The CDR3 runs to 16 residues. The V gene's germline CDR1 is MNHNS and CDR2 SASEGT. Trimming cost V 2 bases and J 7 bases, with 21 bases left between them.

The V and J genes are TRBV29-1 and TRBJ1-2, with TRBD1 identical over 7 bases. V gave up 5 bases and J gave up 2 bases; unmatched junction bases: 5. Germline V gene data show CDR1 as SQVTM and CDR2 as ANQGSEA. The CDR3 has 13 amino acids. The CDR3 here is CSVPDRDNYGYTF. The CDR3 nucleotides are TGCAGCGTTCCTGACAGGGACAACTATGGCTACACCTTC.

The chain joins TRBV11-3 to TRBJ2-3; 8 nucleotides match TRBD2. J gave up 6 bases and V 3 bases, and 2 bases lay outside the gene matches. The CDR3 covers 13 residues. The germline V gene encodes CDR1 SGHNT and CDR2 YENEEA. The CDR3 nucleotides are TGTGCCAGCAGCTTGCCGGGAGGGGATACGCAGTATTTT. This translates into CASSLPGGDTQYF.

This clone was recorded only once. V usage is TRBV6-1 and J usage is TRBJ1-1; D is unclear. The CDR3 is made up of 14 amino acids. Germline lookup yields CDR1 MNHNS and CDR2 SASEGT. V gave up 2 bases and J gave up 8 bases, with 15 bases separating them. The CDR3 region has the DNA TGTGCCAGCAGTGAACTAGGCAGAGGCCTAGAAGCTTTCTTT. Translation gives CASSELGRGLEAFF.

This chain joins TRBV18 and TRBJ2-3; 7 bases are shared with TRBD1. The length of the CDR3 is 15 residues. V was pared by 5 bases and J by 3 bases, with 8 bases of the junction left unmatched. The germline CDR1 and CDR2 sequences are KGHSH and LQKENI. The CDR3 region is CASSSQQGSTDTQYF. The CDR3 nucleotides are TGTGCCAGCTCATCTCAACAGGGGTCAACAGATACGCAGTATTTT.

The rearrangement uses TRBV4-1 and TRBJ2-1, with a weak D call TRBD1 (5 bases). The CDR3 length is 16 residues. Trimming took off 3 bases at V and 10 bases at J, with 22 bases between the two ends. Germline V gene sequence: CDR1 MGHRA, CDR2 YSYEKL. CDR3 bases: TGCGCCAGCAGCCACCCCCTCACAGGATCCAGCCCGGAGCAGTTCTTC. It encodes CASSHPLTGSSPEQFF.

The V gene is TRBV5-1, the J gene TRBJ2-3; 10 bases are shared with TRBD1. Germline V gene data show CDR1 as SGHRS and CDR2 as YFSETQ. The CDR3 sequence is 19 residues long. J lost 1 base, V lost 2 bases, and 13 bases had no gene match. The CDR3 region has the DNA TGCGCCAGCAGCTTAATGTCCCGGGACAGGGGCGGGCGCACAGATACGCAGTATTTT. It translates to CASSLMSRDRGGRTDTQYF.

Of note for this clone: At one end the junction does not follow the germline gene, possibly because of a read error. The chain links TRBV7-7 to TRBJ2-7, with 8 bases identical to TRBD2. CDR1 is SSHAT and CDR2 is FNYEAQ in the germline V gene (reference sequence). CDR3 length equals 13 residues. The CDR3 DNA reads TGTGCTAGCACCGCGTCGGCGGGAGGAGAGCAGTACTTC. Its translation is CASTASAGGEQYF.

The sample holds a few counts of this clone. This sequence joins TRBV6-8 and TRBJ2-5; D is perhaps TRBD2 (6 bases). The DNA end is more similar to TRBJ2-7, so the J call may be wrong. The germline V gene has CDR1 MNHGY and CDR2 SAAAGT. This CDR3 is 16 amino acids long. The CDR3 is CASSQGPSEGYYEQYF. As DNA, the CDR3 is TGTGCCAGCAGCCAGGGCCCCTCGGAGGGATACTACGAGCAGTACTTC.

The chain couples TRBV5-1 to TRBJ2-5, with D possibly being TRBD2 (5 bases). The CDR3 extends over 15 amino acids. Germline V lookup: CDR1 SGHRS, CDR2 YFSETQ. V was trimmed by 4 bases and J by 5 bases, leaving 18 bases between them. This CDR3 reads CASSRIPGSRETQYF. In DNA form, the CDR3 reads TGCGCCAGCAGCCGGATACCGGGGTCGAGGGAGACCCAGTACTTC.

The genes are TRBV19 and TRBJ2-5, with 9 bases that match TRBD2. The trim removed 4 bases at V and 2 bases at J, leaving 8 bases unmatched. Germline V gene data show CDR1 as LNHDA and CDR2 as SQIVND (reference sequence). This CDR3 is 16 amino acids long. The CDR3 DNA follows: TGTGCCAGTAGTAGTTACGGGACTAGCAGTCAAGAGACCCAGTACTTC. This codes for CASSSYGTSSQETQYF.

V usage is TRBV28 and J usage is TRBJ1-3; the D is unclear. Germline V gene data show CDR1 as MDHEN and CDR2 as SYDVKM. V was cut by 6 bases and J by 0 bases, with 15 bases left in between. This CDR3 comprises 16 residues. The CDR3: CASSSTDTNSGNTIYF. The CDR3 DNA follows: TGTGCCAGCAGCTCCACCGACACGAACTCTGGAAACACCATATATTTT.

The chain links TRBV4-1 to TRBJ2-7; 10 nucleotides align to TRBD2. Germline CDR1 reads MGHRA; CDR2 reads YSYEKL. J was trimmed by 6 bases and V by 4 bases; bases with no gene match: 6. The CDR3 has 14 amino acids. CDR3 residues: CASSRLAGAREQYF. In nucleotides, the CDR3 is TGCGCCAGCAGCCGCCTAGCGGGGGCCCGCGAGCAGTACTTC.

The chain joins TRBV5-1 to TRBJ2-5; TRBD2 aligns across 8 bases. The CDR3 has 15 residues. Germline V gene data show CDR1 as SGHRS and CDR2 as YFSETQ. The junction had 10 bases not matched to a gene; V was cut back by 4 bases and J by 5 bases. The CDR3 coding sequence is TGCGCCAGCAGCGAAGCGGGAGCCGGTTGGGAGACCCAGTACTTC. This translates into CASSEAGAGWETQYF.

This rearrangement joins TRBV15 to TRBJ1-2; 7 bases align to TRBD1. Germline V CDR1 and CDR2: LNHNV, YYDKDF (reference sequence). V trimming: 1 base; J trimming: 9 bases; junction bases outside the gene matches: 2. This CDR3 is 12 amino acids long. This chain's CDR3 is CATSRGRGSYTF. CDR3 DNA sequence: TGTGCCACCAGCAGAGGCAGGGGGAGCTACACCTTC.

This chain uses TRBV28 with TRBJ2-3, with TRBD2 matching 9 bases. J lost 4 bases, V lost 3 bases, and 23 bases had no gene match. Germline V gives CDR1 MDHEN, CDR2 SYDVKM. The CDR3 is 21 residues long. CDR3 sequence reads: CASSLPSSGKLIGRRADTQYF. The CDR3 bases are TGTGCCAGCAGTTTGCCCTCTAGCGGGAAACTCATAGGCAGAAGGGCAGATACGCAGTATTTT. The whole variable domain, filled in from reference TRBV28 and TRBJ2-3, reads DVKVTQSSRYLVKRTGEKVFLECVQDMDHENMFWYRQDPGLGLRLIYFSYDVKMKEKGDIPEGYSVSREKKERFSLILESASTNQTSMYLCASSLPSSGKLIGRRADTQYFGPGTRLTVL.

The chain employs TRBV19 and TRBJ1-2, with TRBD1 matching over 7 bases. J lost 2 bases, V lost 7 bases, and 4 bases had no gene match. The CDR3 is 13 amino acids. CDR1 LNHDA and CDR2 SQIVND come from the germline V gene (reference sequence). The CDR3: CASNKQGNYGYTF. CDR3 nucleotides: TGTGCCAGTAATAAACAGGGGAACTATGGCTACACCTTC.

V is TRBV4-2 and J is TRBJ2-5; 7 bases align to TRBD2. Germline trimming cut 2 bases from V and 11 bases from J; bases unmatched to any gene: 11. The CDR3 extends over 14 amino acids. The V gene's germline CDR1 is LGHNA and CDR2 YNFKEQ. CDR3 region: CASSQLGTTGEQYF. The DNA for the CDR3 is TGTGCCAGCAGCCAACTCGGGACTACGGGAGAGCAGTACTTC.

This clone has a handful of counts. The rearrangement links TRBV6-5 to TRBJ2-2; tentative D call: TRBD1 (5 bases). With 6 bases removed from V and 5 bases from J, the gap between germline ends came to 10 bases. CDR1 MNHEY and CDR2 SVGAGI come from the germline V gene. The CDR3 spans 13 residues. CDR3 protein: CASSARETGELFF. The CDR3 nucleotides read TGTGCCAGCAGCGCCAGGGAAACCGGGGAGCTGTTTTTT.

The chain couples TRBV2 to TRBJ2-1, with TRBD2 matching 7 bases. The germline V gene has CDR1 SNHLY and CDR2 FYNNEI. This CDR3 is 18 amino acids long. V gave up 4 bases and J gave up 4 bases; unmatched junction bases: 16. This CDR3 is CASSGFGYGDYEYNEQFF. The CDR3 nucleotides read TGTGCCAGCAGTGGATTCGGGTACGGGGACTACGAATACAATGAGCAGTTCTTC.